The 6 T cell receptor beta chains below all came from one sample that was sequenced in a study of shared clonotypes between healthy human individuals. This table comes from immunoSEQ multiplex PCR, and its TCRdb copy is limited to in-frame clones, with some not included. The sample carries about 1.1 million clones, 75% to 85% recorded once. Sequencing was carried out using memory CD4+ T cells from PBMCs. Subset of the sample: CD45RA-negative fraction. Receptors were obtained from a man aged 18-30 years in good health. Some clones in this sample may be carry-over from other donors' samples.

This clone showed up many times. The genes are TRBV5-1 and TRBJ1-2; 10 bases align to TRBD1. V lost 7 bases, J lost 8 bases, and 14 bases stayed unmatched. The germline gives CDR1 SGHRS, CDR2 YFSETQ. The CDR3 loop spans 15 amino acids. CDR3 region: CASANTGTGAWGYTF. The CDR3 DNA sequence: TGCGCCAGCGCCAATACCGGGACAGGGGCCTGGGGCTACACCTTC.

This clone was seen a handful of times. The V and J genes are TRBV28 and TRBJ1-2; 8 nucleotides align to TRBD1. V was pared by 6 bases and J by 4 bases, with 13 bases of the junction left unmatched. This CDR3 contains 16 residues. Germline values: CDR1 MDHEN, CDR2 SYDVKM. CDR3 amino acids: CASSAGQGVFFYGYTF. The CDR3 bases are TGTGCCAGCAGCGCTGGACAGGGCGTGTTCTTCTATGGCTACACCTTC.

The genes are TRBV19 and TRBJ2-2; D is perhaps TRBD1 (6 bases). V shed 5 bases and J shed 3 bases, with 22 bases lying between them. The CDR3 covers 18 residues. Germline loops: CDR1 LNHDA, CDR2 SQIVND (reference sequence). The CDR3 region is CASSYRERLVLYTGELFF. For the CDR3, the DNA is TGTGCCAGTAGTTACAGGGAGCGATTGGTCCTCTACACCGGGGAGCTGTTTTTT. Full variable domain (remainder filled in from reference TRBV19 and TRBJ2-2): DGGITQSPKYLFRKEGQNVTLSCEQNLNHDAMYWYRQDPGQGLRLIYYSQIVNDFQKGDIAEGYSVSREKKESFPLTVTSAQKNPTAFYLCASSYRERLVLYTGELFFGEGSRLTVL.

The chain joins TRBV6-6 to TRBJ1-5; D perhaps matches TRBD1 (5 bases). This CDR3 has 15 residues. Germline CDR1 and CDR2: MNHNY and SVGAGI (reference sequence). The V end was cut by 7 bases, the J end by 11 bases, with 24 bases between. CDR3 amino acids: CASNSHSWTKNTQHF. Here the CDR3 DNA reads TGTGCCAGCAACTCCCATTCATGGACAAAGAATACCCAGCATTTT.

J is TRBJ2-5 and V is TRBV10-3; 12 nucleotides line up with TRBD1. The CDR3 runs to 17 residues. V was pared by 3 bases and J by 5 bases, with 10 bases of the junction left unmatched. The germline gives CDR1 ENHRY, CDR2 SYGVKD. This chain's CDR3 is CAISDSPGQGASETQYF. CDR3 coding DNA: TGTGCCATCAGTGACTCCCCGGGACAGGGGGCCTCTGAGACCCAGTACTTC.

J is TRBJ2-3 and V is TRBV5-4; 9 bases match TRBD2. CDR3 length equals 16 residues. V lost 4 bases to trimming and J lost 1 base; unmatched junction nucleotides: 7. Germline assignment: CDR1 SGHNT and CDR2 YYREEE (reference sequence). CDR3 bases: TGTGCCAGCAGCACTTACTCTAGCGGGGGCACAGATACGCAGTATTTT. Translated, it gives CASSTYSSGGTDTQYF.